These T cell receptor beta chains were read from a single sample in a study of blood T cell repertoires in COVID-19. Data came from immunoSEQ multiplex PCR; TCRdb stores just in-frame clones and leaves some out. In the table there are about 110,000 clones, over 70% of which are singletons. Sequencing was performed on peripheral blood. The receptors here all came from a woman in her forties or fifties with acute or convalescent COVID-19. CDR3s include the opening cysteine and the closing phenylalanine or tryptophan. Each record gives: J gene, D gene, clone size, V gene, CDR3 DNA, CDR3 protein. D genes are given only for firm matches. Only some rows state a clone size, as once, few, many or a class for expanded clones.

j_call: TRBJ1-4; d_call: NA; clone_size: NA; v_call: TRBV19; cdr3_nt: TGTGCCAGTAGTATAGAAACAGGCGCCTCAACTAATGAAAAACTGTTTTTT; cdr3_aa: CASSIETGASTNEKLFF
j_call: TRBJ1-1; d_call: TRBD1; clone_size: NA; v_call: TRBV29-1; cdr3_nt: TGCAGCGTTCATCCCGGACAGGGGAAGGGCACTGAAGCTTTCTTT; cdr3_aa: CSVHPGQGKGTEAFF
j_call: TRBJ1-6; d_call: NA; clone_size: NA; v_call: TRBV28; cdr3_nt: TGTGCCAGCAGTCCTCCACAGGGAAGAGGTTCACCCCTCCACTTT; cdr3_aa: CASSPPQGRGSPLHF
j_call: TRBJ2-1; d_call: TRBD1; clone_size: NA; v_call: TRBV6-5; cdr3_nt: TGTGCCAGCACCAAGACAGGGAGCTCCTACAATGAGCAGTTCTTC; cdr3_aa: CASTKTGSSYNEQFF
j_call: TRBJ2-4; d_call: NA; clone_size: NA; v_call: TRBV2; cdr3_nt: TGTGCCAGCAGCGGGGGAGGAACTCCCTACTTC; cdr3_aa: CASSGGGTPYF
j_call: TRBJ1-2; d_call: TRBD1; clone_size: NA; v_call: TRBV19; cdr3_nt: TGTGCCACCAGACGGGAGGGGAGAGGGACAGCTCAAGGCTACACCTTC; cdr3_aa: CATRREGRGTAQGYTF
j_call: TRBJ2-2; d_call: NA; clone_size: NA; v_call: TRBV7-3; cdr3_nt: TGTGCCAGCAGCTTAAATTCGCGATCGAACACCGGGGAGCTGTTTTTT; cdr3_aa: CASSLNSRSNTGELFF
j_call: TRBJ2-2; d_call: NA; clone_size: NA; v_call: TRBV10-3; cdr3_nt: TGTGCCATCAGTGAGTCAGGGGTTAGCGGGAACACCGGGGAGCTGTTTTTT; cdr3_aa: CAISESGVSGNTGELFF
j_call: TRBJ1-5; d_call: NA; clone_size: NA; v_call: TRBV2; cdr3_nt: TGTGCCAGCAGTGAGGAGGGGACGGGTCAGCCCCAGCATTTT; cdr3_aa: CASSEEGTGQPQHF
j_call: TRBJ1-1; d_call: TRBD1; clone_size: NA; v_call: TRBV9; cdr3_nt: TGTGCCAGCAGCGTGGGGGACAGGGGCACTGAAGCTTTCTTT; cdr3_aa: CASSVGDRGTEAFF
j_call: TRBJ2-7; d_call: TRBD2; clone_size: few; v_call: TRBV5-1; cdr3_nt: TGCGCCAGCAGCTCATCCGGGACTAGCTACGAGCAGTACTTC; cdr3_aa: CASSSSGTSYEQYF
j_call: TRBJ2-2; d_call: NA; clone_size: NA; v_call: TRBV5-5; cdr3_nt: TGTGCCAGCAGCTCAGCCTCGACATTTACCGGGGAGCTGTTTTTT; cdr3_aa: CASSSASTFTGELFF
j_call: TRBJ1-1; d_call: NA; clone_size: NA; v_call: TRBV7-8; cdr3_nt: TGTGCCAGCAGCTTAGGGCAGGGCACTGAAGCTTTCTTT; cdr3_aa: CASSLGQGTEAFF
j_call: TRBJ2-5; d_call: NA; clone_size: many; v_call: TRBV5-1; cdr3_nt: TGCGCCAGCAGCTTGTCCTGGGCTTTCCAAGAGACCCAGTACTTC; cdr3_aa: CASSLSWAFQETQYF
j_call: TRBJ2-5; d_call: NA; clone_size: NA; v_call: TRBV24-1; cdr3_nt: TGTGCCACCAGTGATCCTTCCCAAGAGACCCAGTACTTC; cdr3_aa: CATSDPSQETQYF
j_call: TRBJ2-7; d_call: NA; clone_size: NA; v_call: TRBV30; cdr3_nt: TGTGCCTGGTCTCTGGGGGCCGGGCGGGACGAGCAGTACTTC; cdr3_aa: CAWSLGAGRDEQYF
j_call: TRBJ1-1; d_call: TRBD1; clone_size: NA; v_call: TRBV12-3/TRBV12-4; cdr3_nt: TGTGCCAGCAGTCGCGGGACAGGTCCTGAAGCTTTCTTT; cdr3_aa: CASSRGTGPEAFF
j_call: TRBJ2-1; d_call: NA; clone_size: NA; v_call: TRBV24-1; cdr3_nt: TGTGCCACCAGTGATTTGCCGGCCTCCGGTGGCGGCTCCTACAATGAGCAGTTCTTC; cdr3_aa: CATSDLPASGGGSYNEQFF
j_call: TRBJ1-1; d_call: NA; clone_size: once; v_call: TRBV19; cdr3_nt: TGTGCCAGCACTACAGGGAAGAACACTGAAGCTTTCTTT; cdr3_aa: CASTTGKNTEAFF
j_call: TRBJ1-2; d_call: NA; clone_size: NA; v_call: TRBV5-1; cdr3_nt: TGCGCCAGCAGCTTGTTCGGGGGTGAGGAGAACTATGGCTACACCTTC; cdr3_aa: CASSLFGGEENYGYTF
j_call: TRBJ2-7; d_call: TRBD2; clone_size: NA; v_call: TRBV6-6; cdr3_nt: TGTGCCAGCAGTCCGGGACTAGCGGGGGGGATGGCCTACGAGCAGTACTTC; cdr3_aa: CASSPGLAGGMAYEQYF
j_call: TRBJ1-4; d_call: TRBD1; clone_size: NA; v_call: TRBV10-3; cdr3_nt: TGTGCCATCGGTCCGGGACAGGGCACTGAAAAACTGTTTTTT; cdr3_aa: CAIGPGQGTEKLFF
j_call: TRBJ1-2; d_call: NA; clone_size: once; v_call: TRBV15; cdr3_nt: TGTGCCACCAGCAGAGGGAACAGGGTTCGGAACTATGGCTACACCTTC; cdr3_aa: CATSRGNRVRNYGYTF
j_call: TRBJ2-7; d_call: TRBD2; clone_size: NA; v_call: TRBV30; cdr3_nt: TGTGCCTGGAGCGGCGGGGGAATCTCCTACGAGCAGTACTTC; cdr3_aa: CAWSGGGISYEQYF